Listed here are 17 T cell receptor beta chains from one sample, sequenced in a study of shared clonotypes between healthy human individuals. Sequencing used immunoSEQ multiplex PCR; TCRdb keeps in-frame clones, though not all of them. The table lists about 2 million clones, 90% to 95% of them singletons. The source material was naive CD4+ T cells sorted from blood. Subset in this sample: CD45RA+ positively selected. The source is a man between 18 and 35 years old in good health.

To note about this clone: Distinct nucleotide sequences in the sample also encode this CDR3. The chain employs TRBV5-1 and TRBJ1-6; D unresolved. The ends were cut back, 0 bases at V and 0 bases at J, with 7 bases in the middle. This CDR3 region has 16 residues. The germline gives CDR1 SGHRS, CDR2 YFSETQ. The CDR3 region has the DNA TGCGCCAGCAGCTTGGACGGGAGCTCCTATAATTCACCCCTCCACTTT. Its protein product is CASSLDGSSYNSPLHF.

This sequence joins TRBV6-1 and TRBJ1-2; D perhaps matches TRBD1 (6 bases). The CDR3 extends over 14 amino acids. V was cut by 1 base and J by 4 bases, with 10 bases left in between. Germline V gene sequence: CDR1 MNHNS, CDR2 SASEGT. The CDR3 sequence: CASSEVRGLYGYTF. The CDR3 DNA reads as TGTGCCAGCAGTGAAGTCAGGGGCCTCTATGGCTACACCTTC.

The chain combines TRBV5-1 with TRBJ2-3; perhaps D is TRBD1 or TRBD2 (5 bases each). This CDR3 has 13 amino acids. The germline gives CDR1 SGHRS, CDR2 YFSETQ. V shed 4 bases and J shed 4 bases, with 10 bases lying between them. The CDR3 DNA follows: TGCGCCAGCAGCGGGGGACGGCCAGATACGCAGTATTTT. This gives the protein CASSGGRPDTQYF.

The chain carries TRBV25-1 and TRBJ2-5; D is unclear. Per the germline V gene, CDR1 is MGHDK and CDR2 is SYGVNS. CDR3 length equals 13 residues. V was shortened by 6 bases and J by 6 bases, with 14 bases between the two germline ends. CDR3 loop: CASSPNPVKTQYF. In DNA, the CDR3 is TGTGCCAGCAGCCCTAACCCCGTGAAGACCCAGTACTTC.

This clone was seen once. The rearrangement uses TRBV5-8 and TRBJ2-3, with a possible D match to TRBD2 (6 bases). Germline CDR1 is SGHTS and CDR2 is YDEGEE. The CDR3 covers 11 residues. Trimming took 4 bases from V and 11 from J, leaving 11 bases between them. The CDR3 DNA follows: TGTGCCAGCAGCAAGGGACTGGGGCAGTATTTT. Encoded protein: CASSKGLGQYF.

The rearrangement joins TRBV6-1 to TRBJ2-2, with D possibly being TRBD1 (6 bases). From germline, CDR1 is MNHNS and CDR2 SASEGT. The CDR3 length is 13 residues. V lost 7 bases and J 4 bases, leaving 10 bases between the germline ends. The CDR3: CASTGQSTGELFF. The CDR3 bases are TGTGCCAGCACAGGACAGTCCACCGGGGAGCTGTTTTTT.

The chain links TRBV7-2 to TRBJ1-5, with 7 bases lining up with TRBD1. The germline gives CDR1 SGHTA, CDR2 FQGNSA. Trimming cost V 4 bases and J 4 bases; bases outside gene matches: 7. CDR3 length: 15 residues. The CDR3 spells CASSSTGTANQPQHF. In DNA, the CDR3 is TGTGCCAGCAGCTCAACCGGGACAGCGAATCAGCCCCAGCATTTT.

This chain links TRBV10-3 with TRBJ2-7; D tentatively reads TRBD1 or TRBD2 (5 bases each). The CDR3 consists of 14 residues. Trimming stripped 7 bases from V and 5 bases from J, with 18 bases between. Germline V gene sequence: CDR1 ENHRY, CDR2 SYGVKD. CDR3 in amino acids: CAIIFGRELHEQYF. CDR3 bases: TGTGCCATCATCTTTGGCAGGGAGTTACACGAGCAGTACTTC.

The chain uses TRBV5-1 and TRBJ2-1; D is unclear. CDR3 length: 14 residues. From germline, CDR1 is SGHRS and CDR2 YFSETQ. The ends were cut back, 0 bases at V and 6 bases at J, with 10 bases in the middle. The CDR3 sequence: CASSLGPTFNEQFF. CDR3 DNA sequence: TGCGCCAGCAGCTTGGGACCAACTTTCAATGAGCAGTTCTTC.

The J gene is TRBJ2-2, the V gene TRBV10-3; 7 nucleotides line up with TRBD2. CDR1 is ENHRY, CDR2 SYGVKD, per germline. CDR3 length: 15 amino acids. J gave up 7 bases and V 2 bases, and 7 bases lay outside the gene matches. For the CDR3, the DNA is TGTGCCATCAGTGAGGGACTAGGGGTTGGCGGGGAGCTGTTTTTT. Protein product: CAISEGLGVGGELFF.

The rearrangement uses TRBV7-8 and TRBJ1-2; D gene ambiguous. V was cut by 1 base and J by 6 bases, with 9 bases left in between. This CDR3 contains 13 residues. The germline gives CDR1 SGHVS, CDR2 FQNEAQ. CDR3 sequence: CASSLEWVDGYTF. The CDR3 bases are TGTGCCAGCAGCTTAGAGTGGGTAGATGGCTACACCTTC.

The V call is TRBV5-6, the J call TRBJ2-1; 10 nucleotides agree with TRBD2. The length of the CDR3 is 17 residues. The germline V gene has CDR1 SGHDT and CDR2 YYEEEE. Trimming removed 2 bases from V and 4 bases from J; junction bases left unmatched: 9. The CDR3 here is CASSFSLAGVTYNEQFF. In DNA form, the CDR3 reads TGTGCCAGCAGCTTCTCCCTAGCGGGAGTAACTTACAATGAGCAGTTCTTC.

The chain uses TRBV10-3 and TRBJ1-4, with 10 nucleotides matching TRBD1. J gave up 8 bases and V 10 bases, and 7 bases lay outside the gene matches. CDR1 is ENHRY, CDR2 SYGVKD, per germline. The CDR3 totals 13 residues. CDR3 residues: CATRDRGGEKLFF. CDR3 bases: TGTGCCACCCGGGACAGGGGAGGAGAAAAACTGTTTTTT.

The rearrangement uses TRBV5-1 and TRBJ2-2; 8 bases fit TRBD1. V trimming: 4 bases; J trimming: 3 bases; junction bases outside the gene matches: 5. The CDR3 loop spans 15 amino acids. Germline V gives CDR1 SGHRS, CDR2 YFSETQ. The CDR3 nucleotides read TGCGCCAGCAGCAGGACAGGGATCGACACCGGGGAGCTGTTTTTT. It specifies CASSRTGIDTGELFF.

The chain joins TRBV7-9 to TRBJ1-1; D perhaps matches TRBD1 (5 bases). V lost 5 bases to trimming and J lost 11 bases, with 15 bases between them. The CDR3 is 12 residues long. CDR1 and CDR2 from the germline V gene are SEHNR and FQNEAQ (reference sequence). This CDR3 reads CASSQAQGGAFF. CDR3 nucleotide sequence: TGTGCCAGCAGCCAAGCCCAGGGAGGGGCTTTCTTT.

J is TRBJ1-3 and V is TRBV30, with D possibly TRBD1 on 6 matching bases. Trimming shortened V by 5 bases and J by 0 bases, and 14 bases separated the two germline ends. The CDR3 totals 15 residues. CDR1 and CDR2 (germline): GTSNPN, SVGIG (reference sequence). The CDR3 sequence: CAWDPGQTSGNTIYF. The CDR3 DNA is TGTGCCTGGGATCCGGGACAAACCTCTGGAAACACCATATATTTT.

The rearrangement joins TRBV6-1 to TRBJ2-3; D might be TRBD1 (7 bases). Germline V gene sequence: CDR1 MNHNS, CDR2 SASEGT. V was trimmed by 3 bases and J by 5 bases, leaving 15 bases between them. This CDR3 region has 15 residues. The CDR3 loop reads CASSEQGGGLDTQYF. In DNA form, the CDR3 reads TGTGCCAGCAGTGAGCAGGGGGGAGGATTAGATACGCAGTATTTT.